The rows below give T cell receptor beta chains drawn from one sample of a study of blood T cell repertoires in COVID-19. Assay used: immunoSEQ multiplex PCR; TCRdb lists only in-frame clones, some missing. The data show approximately 250,000 clones, roughly nine tenths seen once. Sequences were obtained from peripheral blood. These receptors came from a man in his forties with active or convalescent COVID-19. Both conserved end residues are part of each CDR3. Each record gives: D gene, V gene, clone size, J gene, CDR3 DNA, CDR3 protein. The D gene is left open where the match is weak. Expanded clones are given a class, and other clones once, few, many or no size at all.

-,TRBV2,-,TRBJ1-3,TGTGCCAGCAGTGAAACGGCAGGGGACTCTGGAAACACCATATATTTT,CASSETAGDSGNTIYF
TRBD1,TRBV27,-,TRBJ1-2,TGTGCCAGCAGTTTATACGGACAGGGGGAAAGCTACACCTTC,CASSLYGQGESYTF
-,TRBV19,-,TRBJ2-2,TGTGCCAGTAGTATAGTTGGGGGCAACACCGGGGAGCTGTTTTTT,CASSIVGGNTGELFF
TRBD1,TRBV7-9,-,TRBJ1-1,TGTGCCAGCAGCTCAGAGTCGGGACAGGGCAACACTGAAGCTTTCTTT,CASSSESGQGNTEAFF
-,TRBV12-3/TRBV12-4,-,TRBJ1-1,TGTGCCAGCAGTTCGTTCGGCCGGGGGGTTTTCTTT,CASSSFGRGVFF
-,TRBV19,once,TRBJ2-7,TGTGCCAGTAGTATCGGCCAGGGAGGCGACGAGCAGTACTTC,CASSIGQGGDEQYF
TRBD1,TRBV7-9,-,TRBJ1-4,TGTGCCAGCAGCTCCGGGACAGGGGATGAAAAACTGTTTTTT,CASSSGTGDEKLFF
TRBD2,TRBV9,-,TRBJ2-5,TGTGCCAGCAGCCTAAGCGGGAGTGGTCGGGAGACCCAGTACTTC,CASSLSGSGRETQYF
-,TRBV9,once,TRBJ2-7,TGTGCCAGCAGCGTAGAATCTAGCGAGAACGAGCAGTACTTC,CASSVESSENEQYF
TRBD1,TRBV2,-,TRBJ1-5,TGTGCCAGCAACTTACAGGGGAGTCAGCCCCAGCATTTT,CASNLQGSQPQHF
-,TRBV19,-,TRBJ2-1,TGTGCCAGTAGTATAAGAGGCTTAAGCTCCTACAATGAGCAGTTCTTC,CASSIRGLSSYNEQFF
-,TRBV29-1,-,TRBJ2-3,TGCAGCGTTGATGGAGGGGATACGCAGTATTTT,CSVDGGDTQYF
TRBD1,TRBV6-5,-,TRBJ1-1,TGTGCCAGCAGTTTTCTGGGACAGGGGGCGACTTTCTTT,CASSFLGQGATFF
TRBD2,TRBV10-3,-,TRBJ2-1,TGTGCCAGTAGCGGGAGGCCCTACAATGAGCAGTTCTTC,CASSGRPYNEQFF
TRBD2,TRBV19,-,TRBJ2-1,TGTGCCAGTGGGACTAGCGGGAGGAGATACAATGAGCAGTTCTTC,CASGTSGRRYNEQFF
TRBD1,TRBV5-4,few,TRBJ2-3,TGTGCCAGCAGCTTGGACAGGGGGGCGACAGATACGCAGTATTTT,CASSLDRGATDTQYF
-,TRBV6-4,-,TRBJ1-2,TGTGCCAGCAGTGACGGGAGCCGAGGCGGCTACACCTTC,CASSDGSRGGYTF
TRBD1,TRBV18,-,TRBJ1-4,TGTGCCAGCTCACCAATGGGACAGGGGAATGAAAAACTGTTTTTT,CASSPMGQGNEKLFF
-,TRBV14,-,TRBJ2-7,TGTGCCAGCAGCCGATACAGCAGCTCCTACGAGCAGTACTTC,CASSRYSSSYEQYF
-,TRBV12-3/TRBV12-4,few,TRBJ1-5,TGTGCCAGCAGTGCCTCGGGTCAGCCCCAGCATTTT,CASSASGQPQHF
TRBD1,TRBV10-3,-,TRBJ1-5,TGTGCCATCAGTGACACAGGGGGCTTTCAGCCCCAGCATTTT,CAISDTGGFQPQHF
TRBD1,TRBV5-4,-,TRBJ2-3,TGTGCCAGCAGCTTGGGTACAGGGGGGTCGGATACGCAGTATTTT,CASSLGTGGSDTQYF
TRBD2,TRBV10-2,-,TRBJ2-3,TGCGCCAGCTCCCCCCGGGCGGGGGGGAGCACAGATACGCAGTATTTT,CASSPRAGGSTDTQYF
-,TRBV7-9,few,TRBJ2-1,TGTGCCAGCAGCTCAGGACTGATCAATGAGCAGTTCTTC,CASSSGLINEQFF
-,TRBV29-1,-,TRBJ2-2,TGCAGCGTTAAGACAGGGAGGTCCGCCGGGGAGCTGTTTTTT,CSVKTGRSAGELFF
TRBD1,TRBV7-6,-,TRBJ2-7,TGTGCCAGCAGCAAGGACAGGGGAGGCCAGCAGTACTTC,CASSKDRGGQQYF